Below, 19 T cell receptor beta chains from the same sample are listed, as sequenced in a study of cytomegalovirus exposure and HLA in healthy donors. 13 Jbeta primers and 60 Vbeta primers were used for the PCR. Measured with immunoSEQ multiplex PCR; TCRdb has only the in-frame clones, and not every one. The profile shows about 120,000 clones, 74% of them singletons. Sequenced material: PBMCs. The source is a man aged 40-49 years in good health and CMV-seropositive.

This chain joins TRBV7-6 and TRBJ2-1; the D gene is possibly TRBD2 (7 bases). There are 15 residues in the CDR3. V shed 4 bases and J shed 5 bases, with 15 bases lying between them. Germline CDR1 is SGHVS and CDR2 is FNYEAQ. CDR3 in amino acids: CASSSSGGLNNEQFF. DNA for the CDR3: TGTGCCAGCAGCTCCTCCGGGGGGCTAAACAATGAGCAGTTCTTC. Full variable domain (rest looked up from reference TRBV7-6 and TRBJ2-1): GAGVSQSPRYKVTKRGQDVALRCDPISGHVSLYWYRQALGQGPEFLTYFNYEAQQDKSGLPNDRFSAERPEGSISTLTIQRTEQRDSAMYRCASSSSGGLNNEQFFGPGTRLTVL.

V is TRBV25-1 and J is TRBJ1-1; weak D call: TRBD1 (5 bases). Germline lookup yields CDR1 MGHDK and CDR2 SYGVNS. The CDR3 covers 12 residues. V lost 4 bases and J 12 bases, leaving 15 bases between the germline ends. CDR3 in amino acids: CASSAGGITSFF. In DNA, the CDR3 is TGTGCCAGCAGTGCGGGGGGTATTACCTCTTTCTTT.

With regard to this clone: No conserved phenylalanine or tryptophan ends this CDR3, so it is likely a read error. It is unclear where the CDR3 begins or ends on the DNA, so no DNA is shown, and the CDR3 is as TCRdb lists it. The rearrangement uses TRBV6-1 and TRBJ2-7; the D call TRBD1 from the table was never checked on the DNA. The CDR3 is 14 residues long, ends included. Per germline, CDR1 MNHNS and CDR2 SASEGT. This CDR3 reads CASSEAVPVGQGNY.

The chain links TRBV18 to TRBJ1-1, with 7 bases aligning to TRBD1. The CDR3 has 15 residues. J gave up 1 base and V 3 bases, and 5 bases lay outside the gene matches. Looked up from germline, CDR1 is KGHSH and CDR2 is LQKENI. The CDR3 DNA follows: TGTGCCAGCTCACCCCGAGAGGGGGCGAACACTGAAGCTTTCTTT. Its protein is CASSPREGANTEAFF. Full variable domain (remainder filled in from reference TRBV18 and TRBJ1-1): NAGVMQNPRHLVRRRGQEARLRCSPMKGHSHVYWYRQLPEEGLKFMVYLQKENIIDESGMPKERFSAEFPKEGPSILRIQQVVRGDSAAYFCASSPREGANTEAFFGQGTRLTVV.

V gene TRBV5-1 combines with J gene TRBJ1-2; 11 positions agree with TRBD1. The length of the CDR3 is 16 residues. Germline V gives CDR1 SGHRS, CDR2 YFSETQ. J was trimmed by 1 base and V by 4 bases; bases with no gene match: 6. CDR3 in amino acids: CASSPWTGGDNYGYTF. For the CDR3, the DNA is TGCGCCAGCAGCCCCTGGACAGGGGGCGATAACTATGGCTACACCTTC.

J is TRBJ1-1 and V is TRBV2; D unresolved. Germline CDR1 is SNHLY and CDR2 is FYNNEI. V was clipped by 5 bases and J by 4 bases, with 20 bases between them. The CDR3 runs 16 residues. CDR3 sequence (DNA): TGTGCCAGCAGTCGGGCGAGCGGTATGTTAGGCACTGAAGCTTTCTTT. Residues: CASSRASGMLGTEAFF.

V is TRBV6-1 and J is TRBJ2-5; TRBD2 matches at 10 bases. The junction had 6 bases not matched to a gene; V was cut back by 2 bases and J by 9 bases. Germline V lookup: CDR1 MNHNS, CDR2 SASEGT. The CDR3 has 14 residues. CDR3 loop: CASSETSGVASQYF. For the CDR3, the DNA is TGTGCCAGCAGTGAAACTAGCGGGGTGGCGTCCCAGTACTTC.

The chain couples TRBV7-2 to TRBJ2-1; TRBD2 matches at 12 bases. V lost 1 base to trimming and J lost 10 bases; unmatched junction nucleotides: 14. The CDR3 is 18 amino acids. From germline, CDR1 is SGHTA and CDR2 FQGNSA. CDR3 loop: CASSLGTSGTGYFREQFF. The CDR3 coding sequence is TGTGCCAGCAGCTTAGGGACTAGCGGGACCGGATACTTTAGGGAGCAGTTCTTC.

The chain is built from TRBV6-5 and TRBJ1-5; tentative D call: TRBD1 (5 bases). CDR1 and CDR2 (germline): MNHEY, SVGAGI. The ends were cut back, 6 bases at V and 4 bases at J, with 16 bases in the middle. CDR3 size: 15 residues. The CDR3 sequence is CASSQGTGGNQPQHF. The CDR3 DNA follows: TGTGCCAGCAGCCAAGGGACGGGAGGGAATCAGCCCCAGCATTTT.

The chain is built from TRBV7-2 and TRBJ2-3; 8 nucleotides align to TRBD2. The CDR3 length is 16 residues. The germline CDR1 and CDR2 sequences are SGHTA and FQGNSA. With V trimmed by 1 base and J by 3 bases, 6 bases remained unmatched. The CDR3 bases are TGTGCCAGCAGCTTAGGACTCCTAGCGGGTACAGATACGCAGTATTTT. This encodes CASSLGLLAGTDTQYF.

The chain links TRBV19 to TRBJ1-1; D not resolved. V lost 2 bases and J 0 bases, leaving 4 bases between the germline ends. Germline CDR1 reads LNHDA; CDR2 reads SQIVND (reference sequence). This CDR3 comprises 13 residues. CDR3 protein: CASSITLNTEAFF. In DNA form, the CDR3 reads TGTGCCAGTAGTATAACATTGAACACTGAAGCTTTCTTT.

The rearrangement links TRBV14 to TRBJ1-1, with a weak D call TRBD1 (5 bases). With 3 bases removed from V and 4 bases from J, the gap between germline ends came to 12 bases. CDR1 is SGHDN and CDR2 is FVKESK in the germline V gene. The CDR3 consists of 14 residues. As DNA, the CDR3 is TGTGCCAGCAGCCAGGACATCCTGGGCACTGAAGCTTTCTTT. This codes for CASSQDILGTEAFF.

This rearrangement joins TRBV11-3 to TRBJ2-2, with D possibly being TRBD2 (6 bases). Per germline, CDR1 SGHNT and CDR2 YENEEA. This CDR3 spans 13 amino acids. Trimming pared 1 base from V and 6 bases from J, leaving 6 bases between. CDR3 region: CASSLGGAGELFF. The DNA for the CDR3 is TGTGCCAGCAGCTTAGGCGGGGCCGGGGAGCTGTTTTTT.

About this clone itself: The same CDR3 arises from other DNA sequences in this sample as well. This chain uses TRBV29-1 with TRBJ2-3; D is ambiguous. This CDR3 has 10 residues. V gave up 6 bases and J gave up 3 bases, with 4 bases separating them. Germline CDR1 reads SQVTM; CDR2 reads ANQGSEA. The CDR3 loop is CSVSTDTQYF. The CDR3 DNA reads as TGCAGCGTCTCTACAGATACGCAGTATTTT.

The rearrangement links TRBV20-1 to TRBJ1-3; D is undetermined. The germline V gene encodes CDR1 DFQATT and CDR2 SNEGSKA (reference sequence). There are 10 residues in the CDR3. The ends were cut back, 5 bases at V and 6 bases at J, with 5 bases in the middle. In DNA form, the CDR3 reads TGCAGTGCTCGGGAAAACACCATATATTTT. Its protein product is CSARENTIYF.

The chain links TRBV29-1 to TRBJ2-7; D is undetermined. Germline loops: CDR1 SQVTM, CDR2 ANQGSEA. This CDR3 is 12 amino acids long. V gave up 0 bases and J gave up 6 bases, with 9 bases separating them. CDR3 amino acids: CSVEDRGSEQYF. CDR3 coding DNA: TGCAGCGTTGAAGATCGAGGTAGCGAGCAGTACTTC.

The chain carries TRBV6-5 and TRBJ1-5, with 10 bases lining up with TRBD1. Germline CDR1 reads MNHEY; CDR2 reads SVGAGI. V lost 5 bases and J lost 2; bases outside the gene matches: 3. This CDR3 contains 15 residues. CDR3 DNA: TGTGCCAGCAGTCGACAGGGGGCCGGCAATCAGCCCCAGCATTTT. It encodes CASSRQGAGNQPQHF.

The chain couples TRBV4-2 to TRBJ1-5; TRBD1 might be the D (6 bases). This CDR3 region has 16 residues. Trimming removed 4 bases from V and 1 base from J, with 14 bases in between. Germline CDR1 is LGHNA and CDR2 is YNFKEQ. Here the CDR3 DNA reads TGTGCCAGCAGCCCCGATGGAGGACAGAGCAATCAGCCCCAGCATTTT. It codes for CASSPDGGQSNQPQHF.

The J gene is TRBJ1-3, the V gene TRBV5-6, with TRBD1 matching over 7 bases. CDR3 length equals 17 residues. V was clipped by 5 bases and J by 9 bases; unmatched bases: 20. The germline V gene encodes CDR1 SGHDT and CDR2 YYEEEE. CDR3: CASRQESGTDLWGTIYF. CDR3 coding DNA: TGTGCCAGCAGACAAGAGTCCGGGACAGACCTTTGGGGCACCATATATTTT.